This T cell receptor beta chain was documented in a study of T cell responses to AZD1222 COVID-19 vaccine. Study findings and constraints: The study reported that nearly half of spike-specific TCRs target unmutated variant regions. Repertoires in all cases were sampled only once the peak T cell response had passed. Possibly, clonal diversity was underestimated; donors were largely white British and included more females.

The V end was cut by 0 bases, the J end by 8 bases, with 13 bases between. This CDR3 has 15 amino acids. Germline V gene lookup returns CDR1 KGHSH and CDR2 LQKENI. Produced via immunoSEQ multiplex PCR; TCRdb's table is partial and in-frame only. Seen here are tens of thousands of clones, 75% to 90% observed once, and the top ten hold about 4.5%. Comment on this clone: The antigen is undetermined.

V and J are TRBV18 and TRBJ1-4; the D gene is possibly TRBD1 (6 bases). The sequencing here drew on peripheral blood, taken 28 days after the second AZD1222 dose. The clonotype comes from an adult who received the AZD1222 COVID-19 vaccine. CDR3 DNA sequence: TGTGCCAGCTCACCACCAGGACAGATTGGGGAAAAACTGTTTTTT. This encodes CASSPPGQIGEKLFF. Supplemented by reference TRBV18 and TRBJ1-4, the full variable domain reads NAGVMQNPRHLVRRRGQEARLRCSPMKGHSHVYWYRQLPEEGLKFMVYLQKENIIDESGMPKERFSAEFPKEGPSILRIQQVVRGDSAAYFCASSPPGQIGEKLFFGSGTQLSVL.